These T cell receptor beta chains were read from a single sample in a study of T cells in lung cancer brain metastases. Produced via immunoSEQ multiplex PCR; TCRdb's table is partial and in-frame only. The repertoire consists of thousands of clones, with approximately 92% occurring once and the leading ten covering around 4.9%. Sequences were obtained from tumor tissue from the primary lung tumor. Receptor source: a woman aged 25 to 45 with non-small cell lung cancer. The CDR3 runs from the conserved cysteine through the conserved F or W. Fields, in order: J gene, clone size, D gene, V gene, CDR3 DNA, CDR3 protein. A D gene is named only where the DNA matches it firmly. Some rows mark clone size as missing; the rest say once, few, many or name a class of expanded clone.

TRBJ2-4	.	.	TRBV19	TGTGCCAGTTCCCCCAGGGGAGGGAAGGCCAAAAACATTCAGTACTTC	CASSPRGGKAKNIQYF
TRBJ1-5	.	TRBD1	TRBV7-6	TGTGCCAGCAGCTTGGCAGGGGGCCAGCCCCAGCATTTT	CASSLAGGQPQHF
TRBJ1-1	.	.	TRBV18	TGTGCCAGCTCACCACCGAAGGGTTTCACTGAAGCTTTCTTT	CASSPPKGFTEAFF
TRBJ2-1	.	.	TRBV6-1	TGTGCCAGCAGTGCACAGGGCTATGAGCAGTTCTTC	CASSAQGYEQFF
TRBJ2-7	.	.	TRBV13	TGTGCCAGCAGCTTGGGGGGGCTAACCTACGAGCAGTACTTC	CASSLGGLTYEQYF
TRBJ2-7	.	.	TRBV2	TGTGCCAGCATTCGAGGGAGGATACGCTACGAGCAGTACTTC	CASIRGRIRYEQYF
TRBJ2-1	once	.	TRBV7-9	TGTGCCAGCAGCTTAGCGGGAAGCTACAATGAGCAGTTCTTC	CASSLAGSYNEQFF
TRBJ2-7	.	TRBD1	TRBV18	TGTGCCAGCTCCCAAGGGGTTGGGACAGGGGGCTCCTACGAGCAGTACTTC	CASSQGVGTGGSYEQYF
TRBJ2-5	.	TRBD2	TRBV4-3	TGCGCCAGCAGCCAAGATCTAGCGGGCAGAGTAGAGACCCAGTACTTC	CASSQDLAGRVETQYF
TRBJ2-7	.	.	TRBV14	TGTGCCAGCAGCCAAGATGAAACCAGAAGGTCCTACGAGCAGTACTTC	CASSQDETRRSYEQYF
TRBJ2-2	.	TRBD2	TRBV27	TGTGCCAGCTCGGCGGGAGGGACGGGCGGGGAGCTGTTTTTT	CASSAGGTGGELFF
TRBJ2-1	once	.	TRBV6-6	TGTGCCAGCAGTTATACGACACGGCGCGGCAATGAGCAGTTCTTC	CASSYTTRRGNEQFF
TRBJ2-7	.	.	TRBV5-8	TGTGCCAGCAGCGGCAGGACCGGGACACACTACGAGCAGTACTTC	CASSGRTGTHYEQYF
TRBJ1-4	.	.	TRBV9	TGTGCCAGCAAAAGGGACCCCTCAGGAGGAGAAAAACTGTTTTTT	CASKRDPSGGEKLFF
TRBJ2-1	.	.	TRBV4-2	TGTGCCAGCAGAACCCTCAACAATGAGCAGTTCTTC	CASRTLNNEQFF
TRBJ1-2	.	.	TRBV19	TGTGCCAGTAGCCTGGACAGAGTTAACTATGGCTACACCTTC	CASSLDRVNYGYTF
TRBJ2-5	.	TRBD2	TRBV9	TGTGCCAGCAGCGCGGGACTAGCGGGCCAAGAGACCCAGTACTTC	CASSAGLAGQETQYF
TRBJ2-7	.	TRBD2	TRBV4-2	TGTGCCAGCAGCCCCGCCGGGACTAGCGGGGCTTACTACGAGCAGTACTTC	CASSPAGTSGAYYEQYF
TRBJ2-7	.	.	TRBV29-1	TGCAGCGTTGCCAAACTCTACAGGGACAACGAGCAGTACTTC	CSVAKLYRDNEQYF
TRBJ2-7	.	TRBD1	TRBV25-1	TGTGCCAGCAGTTACAGGGGGCCTAGCGAGCAGTACTTC	CASSYRGPSEQYF
TRBJ2-4	.	.	TRBV19	TGTGCCAGTAGTAAGGGACCGCTCTTGAACTTC	CASSKGPLLNF
TRBJ2-7	.	.	TRBV27	TGTGCCAGCAGTTTCAGCCCAGAAACCTACGAGCAGTACTTC	CASSFSPETYEQYF
TRBJ2-7	.	.	TRBV11-2	TGTGCCAGCAGCTTAGGGCAGGGGGGCGAGCAGTACTTC	CASSLGQGGEQYF
TRBJ2-5	.	.	TRBV5-1	TGCGCCAGCAGCTTGGTGGGCAGCCAAGAGACCCAGTACTTC	CASSLVGSQETQYF
TRBJ2-5	.	.	TRBV5-1	TGCGCCAGCAGCGGGGGGACCGTCACCCAAGAGACCCAGTACTTC	CASSGGTVTQETQYF
TRBJ2-7	.	TRBD1	TRBV13	TGTGCCAGCAGCTTAGCCCGGACAGGCCTCTCCTACGAGCAGTACTTC	CASSLARTGLSYEQYF
TRBJ1-3	.	.	TRBV29-1	TGCAGCGTCCCCGATGGAGAAAACACCATATATTTT	CSVPDGENTIYF
TRBJ2-1	.	.	TRBV7-2	TGTGCCAGCAGCTTAGGCGCGGGACCTGGGTTTGAGCAGTTCTTC	CASSLGAGPGFEQFF
TRBJ1-2	.	.	TRBV29-1	TGCAGCGTCCGGACGTCGGAAGCTAACTATGGCTACACCTTC	CSVRTSEANYGYTF
TRBJ2-7	once	TRBD2	TRBV14	TGTGCCAGCAGCCAACTGGGCGGGAGGGCGTGGGAGCAGTACTTC	CASSQLGGRAWEQYF
TRBJ2-3	.	TRBD2	TRBV9	TGTGCCAGCAGCAGAGGGACTAAAAGAGATACGCAGTATTTT	CASSRGTKRDTQYF
TRBJ2-3	.	.	TRBV29-1	TGCAGCGTTGAAGGGACGGCAGATACGCAGTATTTT	CSVEGTADTQYF
TRBJ2-6	.	.	TRBV18	TGTGCCAGCTCACCCGGGGTTTCAGGATCTGGGGCCAACGTCCTGACTTTC	CASSPGVSGSGANVLTF
TRBJ2-7	once	.	TRBV11-2	TGTGCCAGCAGCTTAGATTGGGGGGCCGAGCAGTACTTC	CASSLDWGAEQYF
TRBJ1-1	.	.	TRBV18	TGTGCCAACTCACCATGGGGTGGGTCGATCACTGAAGCTTTCTTT	CANSPWGGSITEAFF
TRBJ2-7	.	TRBD1	TRBV10-3	TGTGCCATCAGTGAGGACAGGGGGGGAGAGCAGTACTTC	CAISEDRGGEQYF
TRBJ2-5	.	TRBD1	TRBV6-1	TGTGCCAGCAGTCTGGGACAGGGTGAAGCGGAGACCCAGTACTTC	CASSLGQGEAETQYF
TRBJ2-5	.	TRBD2	TRBV5-1	TGCGCCAGCAGCAGCGGGAGTTACGAGACCCAGTACTTC	CASSSGSYETQYF
TRBJ2-7	.	.	TRBV6-5	TGTGCCAGCAGTAACGGATGGGGCATCGGCTACGAGCAGTACTTC	CASSNGWGIGYEQYF
TRBJ2-7	.	TRBD2	TRBV7-9	TGTGCCAGCAGCTTATCCAGCGGGACCGGCGAGCAGTACTTC	CASSLSSGTGEQYF
TRBJ2-2	.	.	TRBV7-6	TGTGCCAGCAGCTTACAGGCCGGTGCGAACACCGGGGAGCTGTTTTTT	CASSLQAGANTGELFF
TRBJ2-7	.	.	TRBV4-3	TGCGCCAGCAGCCAAGATCGGCCCGGGGCAGGGTGGGCCAACGAGCAGTACTTC	CASSQDRPGAGWANEQYF
TRBJ1-3	.	.	TRBV18	TGTGCCAGCTCACGCGCTGGGGGTGGTCAATCTGGAAACACCATATATTTT	CASSRAGGGQSGNTIYF
TRBJ1-5	.	.	TRBV6-4	TGTGCCAGCAGTGACACATCTTGGGGGCCCCAGCATTTT	CASSDTSWGPQHF
TRBJ2-3	.	TRBD1	TRBV18	TGTGCCAGCTCACCAGCAGGGGGCACGGGCACAGATACGCAGTATTTT	CASSPAGGTGTDTQYF
TRBJ2-3	.	.	TRBV30	TGTGCCTGGAGTGTAGGTTTCACAGATACGCAGTATTTT	CAWSVGFTDTQYF
TRBJ2-7	.	.	TRBV11-1	TGTGCCAGCAGCTCGGTTTACGAGCAGTACTTC	CASSSVYEQYF
TRBJ2-3	.	.	TRBV7-9	TGTGCCAGCAGCGGGCAAGGTAGCAGGTCTAGCACAGATACGCAGTATTTT	CASSGQGSRSSTDTQYF
TRBJ2-7	.	TRBD2	TRBV5-6	TGTGCCAGTACCACTAGCGCGACCTACGAGCAGTACTTC	CASTTSATYEQYF
TRBJ2-3	.	TRBD2	TRBV2	TGTGCCAGCAGTAGGGGACTAAAGGGCGATACGCAGTATTTT	CASSRGLKGDTQYF
TRBJ1-1	.	.	TRBV20-1	TGCAGTGCTTACCTTCACACTGAAGCTTTCTTT	CSAYLHTEAFF
TRBJ2-5	.	TRBD2	TRBV9	TGTGCCAGCAGCGGCACTAGCGGGAGGGGAGAGACCCAGTACTTC	CASSGTSGRGETQYF
TRBJ2-1	.	.	TRBV7-3	TGTGCCAGCAGCTTAAAGTCTAGCGTTTACAATGAGCAGTTCTTC	CASSLKSSVYNEQFF
TRBJ2-7	once	.	TRBV18	TGTGCCAGCTCACCAAACGGCTACGAGCAGTACTTC	CASSPNGYEQYF
TRBJ2-7	.	.	TRBV2	TGTGCCAGCGGGAGCGACTTCTACGAGCAGTACTTC	CASGSDFYEQYF
TRBJ2-1	.	.	TRBV7-3	TGTGCCAGCAGCTCAGGAGTGAGGGGGGATGAGCAGTTCTTC	CASSSGVRGDEQFF
TRBJ2-1	.	TRBD2	TRBV18	TGTGCCAGCTCCCTGTTAGGACTAGCGGGAAAGAATGACAATGAGCAGTTCTTC	CASSLLGLAGKNDNEQFF